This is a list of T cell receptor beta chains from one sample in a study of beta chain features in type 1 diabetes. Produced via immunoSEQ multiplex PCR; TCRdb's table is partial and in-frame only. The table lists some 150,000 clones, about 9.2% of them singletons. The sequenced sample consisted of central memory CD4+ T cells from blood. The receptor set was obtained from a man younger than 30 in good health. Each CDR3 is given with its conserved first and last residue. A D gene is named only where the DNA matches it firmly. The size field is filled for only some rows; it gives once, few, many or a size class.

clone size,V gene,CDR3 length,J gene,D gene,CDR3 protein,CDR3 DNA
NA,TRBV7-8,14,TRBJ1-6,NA,CASSLSYYNSPLHF,TGTGCCAGCAGCTTATCGTACTATAATTCACCCCTCCACTTT
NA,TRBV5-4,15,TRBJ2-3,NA,CASSREGANSDTQYF,TGTGCCAGCAGCCGGGAGGGGGCAAACTCAGATACGCAGTATTTT
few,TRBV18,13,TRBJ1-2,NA,CASSPRENYGYTF,TGTGCCAGCTCACCACGGGAGAACTATGGCTACACCTTC
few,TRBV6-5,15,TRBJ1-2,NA,CASSYYAQGNYGYTF,TGTGCCAGCAGTTACTACGCCCAGGGGAACTATGGCTACACCTTC
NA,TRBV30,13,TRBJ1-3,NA,CAWSQGSGNTIYF,TGTGCCTGGAGCCAGGGGTCTGGAAACACCATATATTTT
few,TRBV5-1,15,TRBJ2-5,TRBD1,CASSLEDRKQETQYF,TGCGCCAGCAGCTTGGAGGACAGGAAACAAGAGACCCAGTACTTC
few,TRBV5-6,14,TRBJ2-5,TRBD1,CASSWRTGQETQYF,TGTGCCAGCAGCTGGCGGACAGGCCAAGAGACCCAGTACTTC
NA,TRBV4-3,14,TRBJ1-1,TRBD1,CASSPQTGDTEAFF,TGCGCCAGCAGCCCGCAGACAGGGGACACTGAAGCTTTCTTT
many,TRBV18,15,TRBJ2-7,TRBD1,CASSPNRDSSYEQYF,TGTGCCAGCTCACCGAACCGGGACAGCTCCTACGAGCAGTACTTC
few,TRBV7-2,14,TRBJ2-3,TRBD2,CASRRGGSTDTQYF,TGTGCCAGCAGACGGGGGGGGAGCACAGATACGCAGTATTTT
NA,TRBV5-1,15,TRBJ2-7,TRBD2,CASSQLAGAAYEQYF,TGCGCCAGCAGCCAACTAGCGGGGGCGGCCTACGAGCAGTACTTC
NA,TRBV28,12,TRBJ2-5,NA,CASSFAIETQYF,TGTGCCAGCAGTTTCGCGATAGAGACCCAGTACTTC
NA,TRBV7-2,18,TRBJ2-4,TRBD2,CASSRLTSGGAVKNIQYF,TGTGCCAGCAGCCGATTGACTAGCGGGGGGGCCGTCAAAAACATTCAGTACTTC
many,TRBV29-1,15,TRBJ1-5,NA,CSVADGLLGNQPQHF,TGCAGCGTTGCTGACGGGTTACTTGGCAATCAGCCCCAGCATTTT
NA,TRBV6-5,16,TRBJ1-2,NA,CASSYEGRMTYDGYTF,TGTGCCAGCAGTTACGAGGGAAGGATGACCTATGATGGCTACACCTTC
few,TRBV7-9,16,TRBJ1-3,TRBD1,CASSLTTGQGINTIYF,TGTGCCAGCAGCTTAACCACGGGACAGGGAATTAACACCATATATTTT
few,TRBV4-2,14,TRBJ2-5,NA,CASSRGGGGETQYF,TGTGCCAGCAGCCGGGGGGGCGGAGGAGAGACCCAGTACTTC
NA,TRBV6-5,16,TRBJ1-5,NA,CASSYGTPYSNQPQHF,TGTGCCAGCAGTTACGGGACACCTTATAGCAATCAGCCCCAGCATTTT
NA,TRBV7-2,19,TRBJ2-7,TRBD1,CASSLSVLSQTGRVHEQYF,TGTGCCAGCAGCTTATCCGTACTATCCCAGACAGGGCGAGTTCACGAGCAGTACTTC
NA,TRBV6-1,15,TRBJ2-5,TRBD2,CASMTSGGASETQYF,TGTGCCAGCATGACTAGCGGGGGGGCCTCAGAGACCCAGTACTTC
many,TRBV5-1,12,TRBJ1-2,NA,CASSLDGKGYTF,TGCGCCAGCAGCTTGGACGGGAAAGGCTACACCTTC
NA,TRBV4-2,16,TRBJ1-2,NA,CASSQVMRRGVNGYTF,TGTGCCAGCAGCCAAGTTATGCGGCGGGGGGTAAATGGCTACACCTTC
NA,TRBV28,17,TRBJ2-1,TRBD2,CASSLPHGAGGYNEQFF,TGTGCCAGCAGTTTACCCCATGGGGCGGGGGGGTACAATGAGCAGTTCTTC
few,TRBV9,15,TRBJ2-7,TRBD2,CASSVNSGGEYEQYF,TGTGCCAGCAGCGTTAATAGCGGGGGCGAGTACGAGCAGTACTTC
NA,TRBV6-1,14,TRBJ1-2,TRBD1,CASSESGQGVRYTF,TGTGCCAGCAGTGAATCGGGACAGGGCGTTCGCTACACCTTC
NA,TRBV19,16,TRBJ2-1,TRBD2,CASSIPTSGGLSEQFF,TGTGCCAGTAGTATCCCGACTAGCGGGGGTCTTAGTGAGCAGTTCTTC
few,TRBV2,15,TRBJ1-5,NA,CASSEESTGTQPQHF,TGTGCCAGCAGTGAAGAAAGTACAGGAACTCAGCCCCAGCATTTT
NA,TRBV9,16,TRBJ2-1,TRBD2,CASSVGGAGGPYEQFF,TGTGCCAGCAGCGTAGGAGGAGCGGGGGGGCCTTATGAGCAGTTCTTC
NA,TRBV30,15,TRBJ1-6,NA,CAWSGSEGYNSPLHF,TGTGCCTGGAGTGGGTCGGAGGGATATAATTCACCCCTCCACTTT
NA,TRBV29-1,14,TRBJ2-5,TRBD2,CSVALAGGLETQYF,TGCAGCGTGGCGCTAGCGGGGGGTTTGGAGACCCAGTACTTC
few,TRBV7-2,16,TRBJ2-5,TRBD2,CASNPNGAGGEETQYF,TGTGCCAGCAACCCCAACGGAGCGGGGGGGGAAGAGACCCAGTACTTC
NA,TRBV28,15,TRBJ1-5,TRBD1,CASRIEGQGVRPQHF,TGTGCCAGCCGAATAGAGGGACAGGGGGTTCGGCCCCAGCATTTT
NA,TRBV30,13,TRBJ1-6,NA,CAWTGDPNSPLHF,TGTGCCTGGACAGGGGATCCAAATTCACCCCTCCACTTT
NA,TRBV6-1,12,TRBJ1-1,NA,CASRTANTEAFF,TGTGCCAGCCGGACAGCGAACACTGAAGCTTTCTTT
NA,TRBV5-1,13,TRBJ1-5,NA,CASSLGANQPQHF,TGCGCCAGCAGCCTGGGAGCAAATCAGCCCCAGCATTTT
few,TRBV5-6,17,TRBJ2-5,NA,CASSPVLAGTLRETQYF,TGTGCCAGCAGCCCCGTGCTGGCAGGAACCCTCCGGGAGACCCAGTACTTC
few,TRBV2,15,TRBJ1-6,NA,CASRGAGSYNSPLHF,TGTGCCAGCAGGGGGGCAGGGTCTTATAATTCACCCCTCCACTTT
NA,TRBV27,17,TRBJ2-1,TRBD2,CASSPSLARGAFNEQFF,TGTGCCAGCAGCCCCAGCTTAGCGCGGGGGGCCTTCAATGAGCAGTTCTTC
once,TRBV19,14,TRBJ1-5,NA,CASSPRAMNQPQHF,TGTGCCAGTAGTCCCAGAGCGATGAATCAGCCCCAGCATTTT
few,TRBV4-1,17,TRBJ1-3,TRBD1,CASSQVTAGGIGNTIYF,TGCGCCAGCAGCCAAGTTACTGCAGGGGGCATTGGAAACACCATATATTTT
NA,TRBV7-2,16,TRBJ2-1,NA,CASSLGRGGSYNEQFF,TGTGCCAGCAGCTTAGGCAGGGGTGGGTCCTACAATGAGCAGTTCTTC
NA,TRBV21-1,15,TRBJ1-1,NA,CASSKKGGRRPEAFF,TGTGCCAGCAGCAAAAAGGGAGGGAGGCGGCCTGAAGCTTTCTTT
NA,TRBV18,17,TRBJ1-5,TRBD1,CASSPAPTGQGGQPQHF,TGTGCCAGCTCACCAGCGCCCACGGGACAGGGCGGCCAGCCCCAGCATTTT
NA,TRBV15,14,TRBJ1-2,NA,CATSRELTNYGYTF,TGTGCCACCAGCAGAGAACTTACTAACTATGGCTACACCTTC
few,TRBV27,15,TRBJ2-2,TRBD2,CASRRQRGGPGELFF,TGTGCCAGCAGACGGCAGCGGGGGGGTCCTGGGGAGCTGTTTTTT
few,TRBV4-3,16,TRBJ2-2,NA,CASSPQGMGTTGELFF,TGCGCCAGCAGCCCCCAGGGGATGGGCACCACCGGGGAGCTGTTTTTT
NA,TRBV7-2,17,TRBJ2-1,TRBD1,CASSLAPGTGGWDEQFF,TGTGCCAGCAGCTTAGCCCCCGGGACAGGGGGCTGGGATGAGCAGTTCTTC
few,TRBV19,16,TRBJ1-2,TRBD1,CASRTNSGTGGPGYTF,TGTGCCAGTAGAACCAACTCCGGGACAGGCGGGCCGGGCTACACCTTC
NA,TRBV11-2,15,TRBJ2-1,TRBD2,CASSRGTSGGYEQFF,TGTGCCAGCAGCCGGGGGACTAGCGGGGGTTATGAGCAGTTCTTC
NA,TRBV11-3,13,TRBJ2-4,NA,CASSPRVKNIQYF,TGTGCCAGCAGCCCCCGGGTCAAAAACATTCAGTACTTC
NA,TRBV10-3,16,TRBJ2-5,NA,CAIGQGGLAVQETQYF,TGTGCCATCGGACAGGGGGGACTAGCGGTCCAAGAGACCCAGTACTTC
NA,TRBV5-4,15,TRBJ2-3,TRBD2,CASSPGGISTDTQYF,TGTGCCAGCAGCCCGGGGGGGATCTCGACAGATACGCAGTATTTT
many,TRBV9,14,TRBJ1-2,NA,CASSVAQGNYGYTF,TGTGCCAGCAGCGTAGCTCAGGGGAACTATGGCTACACCTTC
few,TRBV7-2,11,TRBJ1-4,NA,CASSVSEKLFF,TGTGCCAGCAGCGTGTCAGAAAAACTGTTTTTT
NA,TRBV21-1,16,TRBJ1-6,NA,CASSKTGALDNSPLHF,TGTGCCAGCAGCAAGACAGGGGCCCTTGATAATTCACCCCTCCACTTT